A selection of T cell receptor beta chains follows, all from one sample in a study of cytomegalovirus exposure and HLA in healthy donors. Sequenced by immunoSEQ multiplex PCR; TCRdb stores in-frame clones only, minus some. This sample yields approximately 200,000 clones, of which 75% to 85% are seen a single time; approximately 1.4% belongs to the top ten. The sequencing sample was made of PBMCs. The receptors here all came from a girl aged 10 to 17 in good health and CMV-seropositive. Both conserved end residues are part of each CDR3. Each record gives: D gene, V gene, clone size, J gene, CDR3 DNA, CDR3 protein. A D gene is named only where the DNA matches it firmly. A row's size may be missing; if present it is once, few, many or a size class.

D gene: TRBD2; V gene: TRBV5-4; clone size: NA; J gene: TRBJ2-1; CDR3 DNA: TGTGCCAGCAGGTCCGGGACTAGCACAAGTGAGCAGTTCTTC; CDR3 protein: CASRSGTSTSEQFF
D gene: TRBD1; V gene: TRBV5-1; clone size: NA; J gene: TRBJ2-7; CDR3 DNA: TGCGCCAGCAGCACCCGGACAGGGACAAGGTACGAGCAGTACTTC; CDR3 protein: CASSTRTGTRYEQYF
D gene: TRBD2; V gene: TRBV6-5; clone size: once; J gene: TRBJ2-7; CDR3 DNA: TGTGCCAGCAAAGGCGGGGGGTTCTACGAGCAGTACTTC; CDR3 protein: CASKGGGFYEQYF
D gene: TRBD1; V gene: TRBV27; clone size: few; J gene: TRBJ1-4; CDR3 DNA: TGTGCCAGCAGGTTACAGGGGTCGGGAGAAAAACTGTTTTTT; CDR3 protein: CASRLQGSGEKLFF
D gene: NA; V gene: TRBV5-1; clone size: NA; J gene: TRBJ2-6; CDR3 DNA: TGCGCCAGCAGCTTGGACAGGAGCTCTGGGGCCAACGTCCTGACTTTC; CDR3 protein: CASSLDRSSGANVLTF
D gene: TRBD2; V gene: TRBV6-4; clone size: few; J gene: TRBJ2-1; CDR3 DNA: TGTGCCAGCAGTGGAACTAGCGGGGGGGCCAATGAGCAGTTCTTC; CDR3 protein: CASSGTSGGANEQFF
D gene: TRBD2; V gene: TRBV2; clone size: NA; J gene: TRBJ2-1; CDR3 DNA: TGTGCCTCGGGAGGACTAGGCTACAATGAGCAGTTCTTC; CDR3 protein: CASGGLGYNEQFF
D gene: TRBD2; V gene: TRBV7-8; clone size: NA; J gene: TRBJ2-2; CDR3 DNA: TGTGCCAGCAGCTTGGGGGGGGGTGTTACCGGGGAGCTGTTTTTT; CDR3 protein: CASSLGGGVTGELFF
D gene: NA; V gene: TRBV5-4; clone size: NA; J gene: TRBJ1-1; CDR3 DNA: TGTGCCAGCAGCTTGCTGGGGGCGGGGGACACTGAAGCTTTCTTT; CDR3 protein: CASSLLGAGDTEAFF
D gene: NA; V gene: TRBV14; clone size: NA; J gene: TRBJ1-2; CDR3 DNA: TGTGCCAGCAGCCTTAGTCAGGGAAACTATGGCTACACCTTC; CDR3 protein: CASSLSQGNYGYTF
D gene: TRBD1; V gene: TRBV10-3; clone size: NA; J gene: TRBJ2-3; CDR3 DNA: TGTGCCATCACCCGGGACAGGGGAGCAGATACGCAGTATTTT; CDR3 protein: CAITRDRGADTQYF
D gene: TRBD2; V gene: TRBV7-6; clone size: NA; J gene: TRBJ2-7; CDR3 DNA: TGTGCCAGCAGCCCACTAGCGGGGCGGTCCTACGAGCAGTACTTC; CDR3 protein: CASSPLAGRSYEQYF
D gene: NA; V gene: TRBV6-1; clone size: NA; J gene: TRBJ1-1; CDR3 DNA: TGTGCCAGCAGAGAGGGGGTGGCCGCTGAAGCTTTCTTT; CDR3 protein: CASREGVAAEAFF
D gene: TRBD1; V gene: TRBV11-3; clone size: few; J gene: TRBJ1-1; CDR3 DNA: TGTGCCAGCAGCTTAGATTCTCGGACAGGGGGCGAGTTTACTGAAGCTTTCTTT; CDR3 protein: CASSLDSRTGGEFTEAFF
D gene: TRBD1; V gene: TRBV7-2; clone size: few; J gene: TRBJ1-2; CDR3 DNA: TGTGCCAGCAGCCCGACCCGACAGGGGTACTATGGCTACACCTTC; CDR3 protein: CASSPTRQGYYGYTF
D gene: TRBD1; V gene: TRBV6-5; clone size: NA; J gene: TRBJ1-1; CDR3 DNA: TGTGCCAGCAGTTCGGTTGACAGGGGTGCTTTCTTT; CDR3 protein: CASSSVDRGAFF
D gene: TRBD1; V gene: TRBV6-5; clone size: NA; J gene: TRBJ1-6; CDR3 DNA: TGTGCCAGCAGTTCCCGGGACAGGGGGCCAAGGCACTTT; CDR3 protein: CASSSRDRGPRHF
D gene: NA; V gene: TRBV7-2; clone size: NA; J gene: TRBJ1-1; CDR3 DNA: TGTGCCAGCAGCTTATCCCCTTTTGAAGCTTTCTTT; CDR3 protein: CASSLSPFEAFF
D gene: NA; V gene: TRBV6-6; clone size: NA; J gene: TRBJ1-3; CDR3 DNA: TGTGCCAGCAAGGAGACACAGGGAATTTCTGGAAACACCATATATTTT; CDR3 protein: CASKETQGISGNTIYF
D gene: NA; V gene: TRBV6-5; clone size: NA; J gene: TRBJ2-7; CDR3 DNA: TGTGCCAGCAGTCCGGGACTGGGCTACGAGCAGTACTTC; CDR3 protein: CASSPGLGYEQYF
D gene: TRBD1; V gene: TRBV5-5; clone size: NA; J gene: TRBJ2-2; CDR3 DNA: TGTGCCAGCAGTCCAGCGACAGGGGGATTGATTTTCACCGGGGAGCTGTTTTTT; CDR3 protein: CASSPATGGLIFTGELFF
D gene: TRBD2; V gene: TRBV10-3; clone size: NA; J gene: TRBJ2-3; CDR3 DNA: TGTGCCATAAAGCGACTAGCGGGGGAGAATACAGATACGCAGTATTTT; CDR3 protein: CAIKRLAGENTDTQYF
D gene: TRBD1; V gene: TRBV6-5; clone size: NA; J gene: TRBJ2-1; CDR3 DNA: TGTGCCAGCATCCCGGGACAGGGTGTGGGTGAGCAGTTCTTC; CDR3 protein: CASIPGQGVGEQFF